This T cell receptor beta chain was captured in a study of CD8 T cells in Susac syndrome. Reverse transcription of roughly 0.45 to 1 ug RNA was performed with random hexamers. MiXCR, run by TCRdb on the immunoSEQ multiplex PCR reads, gives a single entry per CDR3 protein. In the table there are about 140,000 distinct CDR3 sequences, under 97% of which are singletons. V was clipped by 3 bases and J by 10 bases; unmatched bases: 7. Looked up from germline, CDR1 is KGHSH and CDR2 is LQKENI. The CDR3 loop spans 15 amino acids. The chain uses TRBV18 and TRBJ2-1; TRBD2 matches at 12 bases. Sequencing was carried out using CD4+ T cells from PBMCs. This TCR derives from a human donor with Susac syndrome. The CDR3 DNA follows: TGTGCCAGCTCACCCGCGACTAGCGGGGGTCGGGAGCAGTTCTTC. It encodes CASSPATSGGREQFF.